The sequence of this TCR beta chain was determined in a study of T cells in tuberculosis (dated by TCRdb to the late 2010s). In the study overall: The study combined CD1B tetramers and high-throughput TCR immunosequencing to characterize T cells specific for the mycobacterial lipid antigen glucose monomycolate (GMM).

Study-wide findings and limitations: The stringent sort gate may have missed T cells binding the CD1B-GMM tetramer with low affinity.

From the cysteine through the phenylalanine, the CDR3 covers 13 amino acids. Left in the record is the CDR3 DNA by itself, 39 bases read in frame from the first base. CDR1 SGHNT and CDR2 YYREEE are derived from the germline V gene (reference sequence). V and J are trimmed by 4 bases and 7 bases, and the gene matches miss 5 bases of the junction. Because TCR-alpha and TCR-beta chains were sequenced unpaired, no information on chain pairing was available. TCR libraries were generated with the immunoSEQ multiplex PCR assay, using TCR-beta and/or TCR-alpha/delta assays for each sample. The Illumina high-throughput platform was used to sequence the amplified TCR libraries. For the original study's pipeline: Clustering and dimensionality reduction were performed using pairwise TCRdist distances among GMM-specific receptors from ex vivo sorted or in vitro expanded T cells. Sequence motifs defined by gene usage and CDR3 content were checked for enrichment by comparing tetramer-positive and tetramer-negative populations. TCRdb mirrors the immuneACCESS table, restricted to in-frame sequences. Some clones are absent from its copies; in checked studies, under half trace to an unresolved V gene, and the reason for the others is unknown. The DNA was the basis for D and trimming; V, J and clone size are from that table. The sample table contains approximately 58,000 clones; only one count was recorded for 88% of them. The ten top clones hold 20% to 25% of the sample.

PBMC were thawed, rested overnight, stained with GMM-loaded CD1B tetramer, a Live/Dead dye and anti-CD3, and then sorted on a FACS Aria II. CD1B tetramers were loaded with C32 glucose monomycolate purified from Rhodococcus equi. Before cryopreservation, the PBMC later used for tetramer sorting had been depleted of CD14-expressing monocytes as part of a separate study. From each donor, about 99,000 tetramer-negative cells were sorted and analyzed together with the tetramer-positive cells. Antigen-specific T cells were sorted from several healthy South African adults using GMM-loaded CD1B tetramers. In regard to this clone: Base-call qualities are not available, and no considerably larger clone is one nucleotide away.

The sample taken for sequencing was CD1b-GMM tetramer-negative cells sorted from PBMCs. Per the publication, the cell subset or site label means: T cells not binding CD1B-GMM tetramer, sorted from same donor. The TCR was taken from an adult woman with latent tuberculosis. Recombination connected TRBV5-4 to TRBJ2-7; 10 of the junction bases match TRBD1. The CDR3 is CASSQGQGPEQYF. The nucleotide sequence reads as follows: TGTGCCAGCAGCCAGGGACAGGGGCCGGAGCAGTACTTC. Full variable domain (CDR3 extended with the reference TRBV5-4 and TRBJ2-7 proteins): ETGVTQSPTHLIKTRGQQVTLRCSSQSGHNTVSWYQQALGQGPQFIFQYYREEENGRGNFPPRFSGLQFPNYSSELNVNALELDDSALYLCASSQGQGPEQYFGPGTRLTVT.